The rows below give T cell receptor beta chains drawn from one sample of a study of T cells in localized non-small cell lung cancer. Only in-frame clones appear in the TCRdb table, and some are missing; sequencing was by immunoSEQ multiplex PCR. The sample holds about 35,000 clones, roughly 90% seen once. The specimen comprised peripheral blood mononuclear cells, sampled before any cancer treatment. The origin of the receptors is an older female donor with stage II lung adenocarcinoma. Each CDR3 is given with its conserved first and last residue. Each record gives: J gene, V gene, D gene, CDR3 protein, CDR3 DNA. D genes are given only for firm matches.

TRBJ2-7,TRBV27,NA,CASSSRGGYEDEQYF,TGTGCCAGCAGTTCCCGAGGGGGATACGAAGACGAGCAGTACTTC
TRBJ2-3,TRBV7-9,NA,CASSLARTDTQYF,TGTGCCAGCAGCTTAGCGAGGACAGATACGCAGTATTTT
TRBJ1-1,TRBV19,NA,CASSMMRAEAFF,TGTGCCAGTAGTATGATGCGGGCTGAAGCTTTCTTT
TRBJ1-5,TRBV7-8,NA,CASSPQVWAATINQPQHF,TGTGCCAGCAGCCCTCAGGTTTGGGCAGCTACTATTAATCAGCCCCAGCATTTT
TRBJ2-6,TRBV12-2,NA,CASRLEKTPTKSGQLLTF,TGTGCAAGTCGCCTCGAAAAGACTCCAACAAAGTCGGGCCAACTCCTGACTTTC
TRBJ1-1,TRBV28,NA,CASSSPGQNTEAFF,TGTGCCAGCAGTTCCCCGGGACAGAACACTGAAGCTTTCTTT
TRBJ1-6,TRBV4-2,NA,CASSQETAALAANSPLHF,TGTGCCAGCAGCCAAGAAACCGCCGCCCTCGCAGCTAATTCACCCCTCCACTTT
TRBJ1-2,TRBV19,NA,CASSIHNYGYTF,TGTGCCAGTAGTATACATAACTATGGCTACACCTTC
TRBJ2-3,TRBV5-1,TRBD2,CASSLAGTSGVIDTQYF,TGCGCCAGCAGCTTGGCCGGGACTAGCGGGGTGATAGATACGCAGTATTTT
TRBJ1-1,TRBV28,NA,CASSLTGTIYEAFF,TGTGCCAGCAGTTTGACCGGGACAATTTATGAAGCTTTCTTT
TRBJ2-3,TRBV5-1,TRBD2,CASSSLSGGVSDTQYF,TGCGCCAGCAGCTCCCTCTCCGGGGGGGTGTCAGATACGCAGTATTTT
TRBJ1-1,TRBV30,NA,CAWRSANTEAFF,TGTGCCTGGAGGTCGGCGAACACTGAAGCTTTCTTT
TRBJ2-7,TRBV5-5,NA,CASSFSDIPYEQYF,TGTGCCAGCAGCTTTTCGGACATACCCTACGAGCAGTACTTC
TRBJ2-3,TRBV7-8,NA,CASSFLRTDTQYF,TGTGCCAGCAGCTTTCTCCGCACAGATACGCAGTATTTT
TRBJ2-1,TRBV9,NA,CASSVEDGYNEQFF,TGTGCCAGCAGCGTAGAGGACGGGTACAATGAGCAGTTCTTC